A selection of T cell receptor beta chains follows, all from one sample in a study of shared clonotypes between healthy human individuals. This table comes from immunoSEQ multiplex PCR, and its TCRdb copy is limited to in-frame clones, with some not included. The data show 170,000 or so clones, approximately 62% seen once. Source material: memory CD4+ T cells sorted from blood. These receptors were collected from a man in his thirties or forties in good health. The CDR3 runs from the conserved cysteine through the conserved F or W. The D gene is left open where the match is weak. Clone size, where shown, is once, few, many, or a class for clones that have expanded.

d_gene: NA; abundance: NA; j_gene: TRBJ2-1; v_gene: TRBV18; CDR3nt: TGTGCCAGCTCACCTTCCGGACCGGAGCAGTTCTTC; CDR3aa: CASSPSGPEQFF
d_gene: TRBD1; abundance: NA; j_gene: TRBJ2-5; v_gene: TRBV5-1; CDR3nt: TGCGCCAGCAGCGCGATGACAGGGGGCGTCGGAGAGACCCAGTACTTC; CDR3aa: CASSAMTGGVGETQYF
d_gene: NA; abundance: NA; j_gene: TRBJ2-1; v_gene: TRBV6-1; CDR3nt: TGTGCCAGCGCAGGTTCCGAGTACAATGAGCAGTTCTTC; CDR3aa: CASAGSEYNEQFF
d_gene: NA; abundance: NA; j_gene: TRBJ2-7; v_gene: TRBV2; CDR3nt: TGTGCCAGCATGCAGGACCCAGCCAACCCTTACGAGCAGTACTTC; CDR3aa: CASMQDPANPYEQYF
d_gene: NA; abundance: NA; j_gene: TRBJ2-1; v_gene: TRBV18; CDR3nt: TGTGCCAGCTCACCGAGACTAGACGAGCAGTTCTTC; CDR3aa: CASSPRLDEQFF
d_gene: NA; abundance: few; j_gene: TRBJ2-7; v_gene: TRBV28; CDR3nt: TGTGCCAGCGTCGGACAGACCGAGCAGTACTTC; CDR3aa: CASVGQTEQYF
d_gene: TRBD1; abundance: NA; j_gene: TRBJ2-7; v_gene: TRBV7-4; CDR3nt: TGTGCCAGCAGCTGGGAAAGACGGACAGGCGTTGAGCAGTACTTC; CDR3aa: CASSWERRTGVEQYF
d_gene: NA; abundance: few; j_gene: TRBJ2-1; v_gene: TRBV28; CDR3nt: TGTGCCAGCAGTTCCGGCCCGCGAGCGAGCTCCTACAATGAGCAGTTCTTC; CDR3aa: CASSSGPRASSYNEQFF
d_gene: NA; abundance: NA; j_gene: TRBJ2-3; v_gene: TRBV7-8; CDR3nt: TGTGCCAGCAGCCGGACCACACCGGCAGATACGCAGTATTTT; CDR3aa: CASSRTTPADTQYF
d_gene: NA; abundance: NA; j_gene: TRBJ2-1; v_gene: TRBV7-2; CDR3nt: TGTGCCAGCAGCTTATTAATCAGGTCAGCGAGCTCCTACAATGAGCAGTTCTTC; CDR3aa: CASSLLIRSASSYNEQFF
d_gene: NA; abundance: NA; j_gene: TRBJ2-5; v_gene: TRBV5-1; CDR3nt: TGCGCCAGCAGCCCAGGCTGGGGAGGTCCCTTCGGTCAAGAGACCCAGTACTTC; CDR3aa: CASSPGWGGPFGQETQYF
d_gene: NA; abundance: NA; j_gene: TRBJ2-2; v_gene: TRBV5-5; CDR3nt: TGTGCCAGCAGCTTGCAAGGGGGTGCCGGGGAGCTGTTTTTT; CDR3aa: CASSLQGGAGELFF
d_gene: NA; abundance: NA; j_gene: TRBJ1-3; v_gene: TRBV28; CDR3nt: TGTGCCAGCACGGACTTGGGGGTCTCTGGAAACACCATATATTTT; CDR3aa: CASTDLGVSGNTIYF